This entry lists 25 T cell receptor beta chains sequenced from one sample in a study of shared clonotypes between healthy human individuals. Clones were sequenced by immunoSEQ multiplex PCR, and TCRdb holds only the in-frame ones, with some missing. The sample lists 2 million to 3 million clones; over 85% were seen once. Input material: naive CD4+ T cells sorted from blood. Documented subset: CD45RA+ positively selected. These receptors were taken from a man between 18 and 29 years old in good health.

This clone was counted once. The rearrangement joins TRBV5-1 to TRBJ2-1; D not resolved. The V end lost 4 bases, the J end lost 3 bases, and 23 bases lay between the germline ends. Germline lookup yields CDR1 SGHRS and CDR2 YFSETQ. The CDR3 consists of 18 residues. DNA for the CDR3: TGCGCCAGCAGCACGGCACGGCTTGGTAGGGCCCACTACAATGAGCAGTTCTTC. This gives the protein CASSTARLGRAHYNEQFF.

The rearrangement links TRBV20-1 to TRBJ1-2; D not resolved. Germline CDR1 and CDR2: DFQATT and SNEGSKA (reference sequence). This CDR3 is 11 amino acids long. Here the CDR3 reads CLLSGRYGYTF. In DNA form, the CDR3 reads TGCTTACTATCAGGACGATATGGCTACACCTTC.

The chain links TRBV2 to TRBJ1-3, with a possible D match to TRBD1 (5 bases). The CDR3 runs 16 residues. CDR1 is SNHLY, CDR2 FYNNEI, per germline. The V end lost 4 bases, the J end lost 2 bases, and 15 bases lay between the germline ends. This chain's CDR3 is CASSAQGLSPGNTIYF. The CDR3 region has the DNA TGTGCCAGCAGTGCGCAGGGACTATCCCCTGGAAACACCATATATTTT.

The V gene is TRBV2, the J gene TRBJ2-5; D is perhaps TRBD2 (7 bases). Germline V gene sequence: CDR1 SNHLY, CDR2 FYNNEI. The CDR3 has 14 amino acids. Deletions cut 7 bases from V and 3 bases from J, with 15 bases between. DNA for the CDR3: TGTGCCAGCACCGAAGAGGGGGGGAAAGAGACCCAGTACTTC. Translated: CASTEEGGKETQYF.

The gene calls are TRBV6-1 and TRBJ2-3; no definite D call. Germline V CDR1 and CDR2: MNHNS, SASEGT. Trimming removed 2 bases from V and 3 bases from J, with 12 bases in between. CDR3 size: 15 residues. The chain's CDR3 is CASSELRALTDTQYF. CDR3 DNA sequence: TGTGCCAGCAGTGAACTTCGGGCCCTAACAGATACGCAGTATTTT.

The V and J genes are TRBV5-1 and TRBJ1-4; 7 bases match TRBD1. Losses at the gene ends were 4 bases for V and 4 bases for J; bases not matched to a gene: 7. The CDR3 consists of 15 residues. The germline V gene has CDR1 SGHRS and CDR2 YFSETQ. The CDR3 protein is CASSPGTANNEKLFF. In DNA, the CDR3 is TGCGCCAGCAGCCCTGGGACAGCCAATAATGAAAAACTGTTTTTT. Complete variable domain (other parts from reference TRBV5-1 and TRBJ1-4): KAGVTQTPRYLIKTRGQQVTLSCSPISGHRSVSWYQQTPGQGLQFLFEYFSETQRNKGNFPGRFSGRQFSNSRSEMNVSTLELGDSALYLCASSPGTANNEKLFFGSGTQLSVL.

This clone was observed a single time. The chain has TRBV2 and TRBJ2-5; 9 bases match TRBD2. The CDR3 is made up of 16 amino acids. Germline trimming cut 8 bases from V and 2 bases from J; bases unmatched to any gene: 12. Per germline, CDR1 SNHLY and CDR2 FYNNEI. The CDR3 sequence is CASQTSGSYIQETQYF. For the CDR3, the DNA is TGTGCCAGCCAGACTAGCGGATCATACATACAAGAGACCCAGTACTTC.

CDR3 coding DNA: TGTGCCAGCAGCTTCGGGATTGTGGCGAACACCGGGGAGCTGTTTTTT. This encodes CASSFGIVANTGELFF. The genes are TRBV5-8 and TRBJ2-2; D might be TRBD2 (5 bases). Deletions cut 2 bases from V and 0 bases from J, with 11 bases between. The germline gives CDR1 SGHTS, CDR2 YDEGEE. This CDR3 contains 16 residues.

The rearrangement joins TRBV6-5 to TRBJ2-7; 7 bases line up with TRBD1. The germline gives CDR1 MNHEY, CDR2 SVGAGI. V gave up 5 bases and J gave up 2 bases; unmatched junction bases: 6. The CDR3 is made up of 14 amino acids. CDR3 nucleotide sequence: TGTGCCAGCAGTCGACAGGGTGAGACCTACGAGCAGTACTTC. It translates to CASSRQGETYEQYF.

CDR3 DNA: TGTGCCAGCAGTCTGGACTCGCACGAGCAGTACTTC. Translating it yields CASSLDSHEQYF. This chain connects TRBV4-2 to TRBJ2-7; D perhaps matches TRBD2 (5 bases). V dropped 6 bases and J dropped 5 bases, with 11 bases sitting between them. Germline CDR1 is LGHNA and CDR2 is YNFKEQ. This CDR3 contains 12 residues.

A word on this clone: Other DNA sequences from this sample encode an identical CDR3 as well. This rearrangement joins TRBV30 to TRBJ1-5; D unclear. Trimming left V 2 bases short and J 4 bases short, with 15 bases between. The CDR3 has 15 residues. From germline, CDR1 is GTSNPN and CDR2 SVGIG (reference sequence). CDR3 bases: TGTGCCTGGAGTACCGGGCAGTCTTCTAATCAGCCCCAGCATTTT. Translation gives CAWSTGQSSNQPQHF.

On this clone itself: Distinct nucleotide sequences in the sample also encode this CDR3. This rearrangement joins TRBV7-2 to TRBJ2-2; tentatively, D is TRBD1 (5 bases). CDR3 length equals 14 residues. CDR1 is SGHTA and CDR2 is FQGNSA in the germline V gene. V was shortened by 2 bases and J by 2 bases, with 6 bases between the two germline ends. The CDR3: CASSLQGNTGELFF. CDR3 DNA sequence: TGTGCCAGCAGCTTACAGGGTAACACCGGGGAGCTGTTTTTT.

This clone was seen a single time. The rearrangement links TRBV5-1 to TRBJ2-3; no clear D. V gave up 3 bases and J gave up 1 base, with 9 bases separating them. CDR3 length: 14 residues. Germline V gene data show CDR1 as SGHRS and CDR2 as YFSETQ. The CDR3 bases are TGCGCCAGCAGCTCACCCAGACGCACAGATACGCAGTATTTT. Its protein is CASSSPRRTDTQYF.

The rearrangement links TRBV11-2 to TRBJ2-1; 7 bases are a match to TRBD2. J gave up 2 bases and V 1 base, and 2 bases lay outside the gene matches. The germline gives CDR1 SGHAT, CDR2 FQNNGV. The CDR3 length is 15 residues. This chain's CDR3 is CASSLGAGAYNEQFF. The CDR3 DNA is TGTGCCAGCAGCTTAGGGGCGGGAGCCTACAATGAGCAGTTCTTC.

The V and J genes are TRBV6-5 and TRBJ2-7; D gene uncertain. CDR1 is MNHEY, CDR2 SVGAGI, per germline. The V end was cut by 7 bases, the J end by 0 bases, with 7 bases between. CDR3 length: 12 residues. The CDR3 sequence: CASTSGSYEQYF. Here the CDR3 DNA reads TGTGCCAGCACGAGTGGCTCCTACGAGCAGTACTTC.

V and J are TRBV5-1 and TRBJ2-3, with D unclear. The CDR3 runs 14 residues. Per germline, CDR1 SGHRS and CDR2 YFSETQ. Trimming took 0 bases from V and 4 from J, leaving 9 bases between them. In DNA, the CDR3 is TGCGCCAGCAGCTTGGCCTATATAGCAGATACGCAGTATTTT. Translation: CASSLAYIADTQYF.

The genes are TRBV5-1 and TRBJ2-7; D uncertain. This CDR3 has 16 amino acids. V was trimmed by 0 bases and J by 0 bases, leaving 13 bases between them. Germline V gene data show CDR1 as SGHRS and CDR2 as YFSETQ. As DNA, the CDR3 is TGCGCCAGCAGCTTGGGGTCTGGTAAAGCCTCCTACGAGCAGTACTTC. Translating gives CASSLGSGKASYEQYF.

The chain links TRBV9 to TRBJ2-3, with unresolved D. Germline CDR1 reads SGDLS; CDR2 reads YYNGEE. V gave up 4 bases and J gave up 6 bases, with 15 bases separating them. This CDR3 has 14 amino acids. The CDR3 DNA reads TGTGCCAGCAGCTCGGGCCATATCCAGGATACGCAGTATTTT. Translation: CASSSGHIQDTQYF.

On this clone: This specimen includes other DNA sequences encoding the same CDR3. This rearrangement joins TRBV5-8 to TRBJ1-5; D is uncertain. Germline CDR1 and CDR2: SGHTS and YDEGEE. Trimming left V 0 bases short and J 2 bases short, with 6 bases between. The CDR3 totals 14 residues. CDR3 in amino acids: CASSLDGGNQPQHF. Written as DNA, the CDR3 is TGTGCCAGCAGCTTGGATGGTGGCAATCAGCCCCAGCATTTT.

This sequence joins TRBV30 and TRBJ1-2; no reliable D call. The CDR3 sequence is 11 residues long. The germline V and J ends were trimmed by 4 bases and 7 bases, with 10 bases remaining between them. Germline V gene lookup returns CDR1 GTSNPN and CDR2 SVGIG (reference sequence). CDR3 protein: CAWMTSIGYTF. CDR3 coding DNA: TGTGCCTGGATGACATCGATTGGCTACACCTTC.

J is TRBJ2-1 and V is TRBV13, with D perhaps assigned TRBD1 or TRBD2 (5 bases each). Germline assignment: CDR1 PRHDT and CDR2 FYEKMQ (reference sequence). This CDR3 is built from 17 residues. V gave up 7 bases and J gave up 2 bases, with 21 bases separating them. CDR3 DNA: TGTGCCAGCAACTTGGGGCGTTGGGGGATGCCCTACAATGAGCAGTTCTTC. This gives the protein CASNLGRWGMPYNEQFF.

Concerning this clone itself: A junction end diverges from the germline sequence, so it may reflect a read error. The chain has TRBV19 and TRBJ2-3; 7 bases fit TRBD1. The CDR3 loop spans 12 amino acids. Germline CDR1 and CDR2: LNHDA and SQIVND (reference sequence). Here the CDR3 reads CASSRPTGIRDF. In DNA form, the CDR3 reads TGTGCCAGTAGTAGACCGACAGGGATAAGGGATTTT.

This rearrangement joins TRBV6-1 to TRBJ2-3, with 8 positions matching TRBD1. The CDR3 is 17 amino acids. J was trimmed by 1 base and V by 4 bases; bases with no gene match: 10. The V gene's germline CDR1 is MNHNS and CDR2 SASEGT. DNA for the CDR3: TGTGCCAGCAGTGCCGATGGACAGGGACCCCGCACAGATACGCAGTATTTT. As protein: CASSADGQGPRTDTQYF.

The chain employs TRBV27 and TRBJ1-6; D is unclear. Per germline, CDR1 MNHEY and CDR2 SMNVEV (reference sequence). The CDR3 runs 14 residues. Trimming removed 3 bases at V and 7 bases at J, with 10 bases between. CDR3 amino acids: CASSFYTVNSPLHF. The CDR3 coding sequence is TGTGCCAGCAGTTTCTATACAGTAAATTCACCCCTCCACTTT.

This rearrangement joins TRBV11-2 to TRBJ2-3; D unresolved. The V gene lost 4 bases and the J gene lost 0 bases, with 14 bases spanning the gap. The CDR3 consists of 16 residues. Germline values: CDR1 SGHAT, CDR2 FQNNGV. Written as DNA, the CDR3 is TGTGCCAGCAGCTCCTTTAAGGGAAAGAGCACAGATACGCAGTATTTT. Residues: CASSSFKGKSTDTQYF.